The TCR beta chain described here comes from a study of CD8+ T cells in alopecia areata. Treatment: oral pan-JAK inhibitor, 5-10 mg twice daily. This clone has more than one count but fewer than ten. The target antigen is unknown. The CDR3 covers 16 residues. V was trimmed by 5 bases and J by 0 bases, leaving 14 bases between them. CDR1 is SGHVS and CDR2 is FQNEAQ in the germline V gene. Investigators isolated RNA and reverse transcribed it into cDNA to act as the sequencing template. Profiling relied on immunoSEQ multiplex PCR, and the TCRdb table lists in-frame clones only, not all of them. Counted here are 200,000 to 250,000 clones, more than 45% occurring once; the ten biggest clones make up around 1.6%. General observations from the study: Sequenced scalp T cells also include alphabeta T cells resident in normal skin. Numerous clones, expanded in lesions, remained in scalp and blood during tofacitinib.

The clonotype was recovered from a human donor with alopecia areata. This chain uses TRBV7-8 with TRBJ1-5; possible D gene TRBD1, 5 bases. The sample here was CD4+ T cells sorted from blood, taken at week 4, from a patient treated with tofacitinib. CDR3 nucleotides: TGTGCCAGCAGCGGGGGGACGTCGAATAGCAATCAGCCCCAGCATTTT. Translated: CASSGGTSNSNQPQHF.